This TCR beta chain was profiled in a study of cytomegalovirus exposure and HLA in healthy donors. General study findings and limits: First-cohort TCR clusters were later found to tend to co-occur in the roughly 130 validation repertoires. There were around 160 TCR beta chains listed as cytomegalovirus-associated. Rare TCR sequences predominated, though certain public TCRs were found in many donors.

As for this clone: Antigen specificity is unknown.

CDR3 length equals 13 residues. Germline V gene sequence: CDR1 SNHLY, CDR2 FYNNEI. Trimming removed 7 bases from V and 1 base from J, with 10 bases in between. Assay: immunoSEQ multiplex PCR; the TCRdb copy retains only in-frame clones and omits some. The repertoire holds about 130,000 clones, with about 93% as singletons. This chain links TRBV2 with TRBJ2-5, with D uncertain. This receptor was identified in a woman between 18 and 30 years old in good health and CMV-seronegative. Sequenced sample: PBMCs. CDR3 protein: CASTDMAQETQYF. The CDR3 nucleotides read TGTGCCAGCACCGACATGGCCCAAGAGACCCAGTACTTC.